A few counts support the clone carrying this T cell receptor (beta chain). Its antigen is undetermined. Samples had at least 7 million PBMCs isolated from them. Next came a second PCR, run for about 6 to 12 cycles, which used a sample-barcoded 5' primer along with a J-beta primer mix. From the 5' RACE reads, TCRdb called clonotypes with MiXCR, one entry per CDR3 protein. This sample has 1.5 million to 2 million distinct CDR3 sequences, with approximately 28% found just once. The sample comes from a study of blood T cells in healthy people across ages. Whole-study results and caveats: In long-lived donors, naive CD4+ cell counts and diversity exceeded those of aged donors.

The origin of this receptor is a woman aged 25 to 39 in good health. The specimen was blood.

CDR3: CASSSGQAKLGYTF. CDR3 sequence (DNA): TGTGCCAGCAGCTCAGGACAGGCGAAGCTTGGCTACACCTTC. V and J are TRBV7-9 and TRBJ1-2; 7 bases agree with TRBD1. Germline assignment: CDR1 SEHNR and CDR2 FQNEAQ (reference sequence). The ends lost 4 bases at V and 7 bases at J; junction bases unmatched: 9. The CDR3 has 14 residues. Complete variable domain (other parts from reference TRBV7-9 and TRBJ1-2): DTGVSQNPRHKITKRGQNVTFRCDPISEHNRLYWYRQTLGQGPEFLTYFQNEAQLEKSRLLSDRFSAERPKGSFSTLEIQRTEQGDSAMYLCASSSGQAKLGYTFGSGTRLTVV.